These 21 T cell receptor beta chains came from one sample sequenced in a study of OX40 agonist ivuxolimab in advanced cancers. The assay was immunoSEQ multiplex PCR, and TCRdb's table has in-frame clones only and misses some. The sample consists of tens of thousands of clones, roughly 85% of them appearing once. Sequencing used CD4+ or CD8+ T cells sorted from blood, obtained in a trial of the OX40 agonist ivuxolimab. Every receptor here comes from an adult with an advanced solid tumor such as melanoma, head and neck, liver or kidney cancer.

The chain combines TRBV14 with TRBJ2-3; no reliable D call. Per the germline V gene, CDR1 is SGHDN and CDR2 is FVKESK. CDR3 size: 16 residues. V gave up 4 bases and J gave up 2 bases, with 16 bases separating them. Here the CDR3 DNA reads TGTGCCAGCAGCCCAAGAAGAGTCGGAGCCACAGATACGCAGTATTTT. Residues: CASSPRRVGATDTQYF.

With respect to this clone: Germline is not matched at one junction end, which may reflect a read error. CDR3 in amino acids: CASRATGTPGFF. DNA for the CDR3: TGTGCCAGCAGGGCAACCGGGACCCCGGGGTTTTTT. The V and J genes are TRBV2 and TRBJ2-3; D could derive from TRBD1 or TRBD2 (5 bases each). The V gene's germline CDR1 is SNHLY and CDR2 FYNNEI. The CDR3 spans 12 residues.

This clone was counted once. The genes are TRBV11-3 and TRBJ2-5, with a weak D call TRBD2 (6 bases). V lost 4 bases and J 7 bases, leaving 10 bases between the germline ends. This CDR3 is 12 amino acids long. Per the germline V gene, CDR1 is SGHNT and CDR2 is YENEEA. In nucleotides, the CDR3 is TGTGCCAGCAGCTCAACGCGGGGGACCCAGTACTTC. Translated: CASSSTRGTQYF. Complete variable domain (other parts from reference TRBV11-3 and TRBJ2-5): EAGVVQSPRYKIIEKKQPVAFWCNPISGHNTLYWYLQNLGQGPELLIRYENEEAVDDSQLPKDRFSAERLKGVDSTLKIQPAELGDSAVYLCASSSTRGTQYFGPGTRLLVL.

The V gene is TRBV5-8, the J gene TRBJ1-2; possible D gene TRBD1, 5 bases. V lost 3 bases and J lost 8, with 14 bases in between. The CDR3 has 13 amino acids. In germline, CDR1 is SGHTS, CDR2 YDEGEE. The CDR3 bases are TGTGCCAGCAGCTGGGACTCTTATTACGGCTACACCTTC. Its translation is CASSWDSYYGYTF.

The genes are TRBV6-5 and TRBJ1-4, with D unclear. Germline values: CDR1 MNHEY, CDR2 SVGAGI. The CDR3 covers 14 residues. The ends were cut back, 6 bases at V and 2 bases at J, with 10 bases in the middle. The CDR3 protein is CASSTVLTNEKLFF. CDR3 nucleotide sequence: TGTGCCAGCAGCACAGTTCTGACTAATGAAAAACTGTTTTTT.

The chain recombines TRBV29-1 with TRBJ1-2, with D unresolved. V lost 4 bases and J 6 bases, leaving 9 bases between the germline ends. Looked up from germline, CDR1 is SQVTM and CDR2 is ANQGSEA. The CDR3 extends over 11 amino acids. The CDR3 is CSVAREHGYTF. In nucleotides, the CDR3 is TGCAGCGTTGCGAGGGAACATGGCTACACCTTC.

This chain connects TRBV29-1 to TRBJ2-1, with D possibly matching TRBD2 (5 bases). V dropped 7 bases and J dropped 2 bases, with 18 bases sitting between them. The germline gives CDR1 SQVTM, CDR2 ANQGSEA. The CDR3 is made up of 15 amino acids. The CDR3 nucleotides are TGCAGCGGAAACGAAGGACTGCCTCCCTACAATGAGCAGTTCTTC. Translation gives CSGNEGLPPYNEQFF.

The genes are TRBV5-1 and TRBJ2-7, with D possibly being TRBD1 (6 bases). V dropped 0 bases and J dropped 1 base, with 8 bases sitting between them. The CDR3 covers 14 residues. Germline CDR1 SGHRS, CDR2 YFSETQ. This CDR3 is CASSLDGQSYEQYF. DNA of the CDR3: TGCGCCAGCAGCTTGGATGGACAGTCCTACGAGCAGTACTTC.

Only one count was recorded for this clone. The rearrangement links TRBV5-4 to TRBJ2-3, with 13 bases identical to TRBD2. CDR1 and CDR2 from the germline V gene are SGHNT and YYREEE (reference sequence). Trimming took 3 bases from V and 4 from J; bases not matched to a gene: 5. CDR3 size: 16 residues. The CDR3 region has the DNA TGTGCCAGCAGCTCAGGACTAGCGGGAGAGGCAGATACGCAGTATTTT. It encodes CASSSGLAGEADTQYF.

The rearrangement joins TRBV7-2 to TRBJ2-1; possible D gene TRBD2, 6 bases. Germline V gene lookup returns CDR1 SGHTA and CDR2 FQGNSA. The ends were cut back, 5 bases at V and 2 bases at J, with 13 bases in the middle. The CDR3 covers 15 residues. In DNA form, the CDR3 reads TGTGCCAGCAGCATCGCCGGGACTCCCTACAATGAGCAGTTCTTC. This codes for CASSIAGTPYNEQFF.

The chain combines TRBV4-2 with TRBJ2-2; 12 positions match TRBD2. The CDR3 contains 16 residues. V shed 5 bases, J shed 5 bases, and the junction held 6 bases outside the gene matches. The V gene's germline CDR1 is LGHNA and CDR2 YNFKEQ. Written as DNA, the CDR3 is TGTGCCAGCAGCACACTAGCGGGAGGCGTTACCGGGGAGCTGTTTTTT. Protein product: CASSTLAGGVTGELFF.

The rearrangement links TRBV30 to TRBJ2-5; TRBD2 aligns across 7 bases. Germline V gene lookup returns CDR1 GTSNPN and CDR2 SVGIG (reference sequence). The CDR3 loop spans 13 amino acids. The ends lost 1 base at V and 5 bases at J; junction bases unmatched: 4. Here the CDR3 DNA reads TGTGCCTGGAGTGCGCGGGGGAGGGAGACCCAGTACTTC. Translated: CAWSARGRETQYF.

The chain joins TRBV28 to TRBJ1-2; D remains unclear. CDR3 size: 13 residues. The V gene lost 2 bases and the J gene lost 8 bases, with 12 bases spanning the gap. Germline lookup yields CDR1 MDHEN and CDR2 SYDVKM. The CDR3, as DNA: TGTGCCAGCAGTTTAGTGTCGGGGAAGGGCTACACCTTC. It encodes CASSLVSGKGYTF.

This clone was observed a few times. This rearrangement joins TRBV5-1 to TRBJ2-1; weak D call: TRBD2 (6 bases). The V end was cut by 1 base, the J end by 9 bases, with 17 bases between. Per the germline V gene, CDR1 is SGHRS and CDR2 is YFSETQ. The length of the CDR3 is 15 residues. CDR3 sequence: CASSLIGGARGEQFF. CDR3 bases: TGCGCCAGCAGCTTGATAGGCGGGGCTAGGGGTGAGCAGTTCTTC.

V and J are TRBV5-1 and TRBJ2-1; 9 positions match TRBD2. V lost 0 bases, J lost 1 base, and 17 bases stayed unmatched. The germline V gene has CDR1 SGHRS and CDR2 YFSETQ. The CDR3 runs to 21 residues. In DNA, the CDR3 is TGCGCCAGCAGCTTGGAGGGTGAGACTAGCGGCTACCTGGGGTCCTACAATGAGCAGTTCTTC. This encodes CASSLEGETSGYLGSYNEQFF.

The rearrangement joins TRBV11-2 to TRBJ1-2; 7 nucleotides line up with TRBD1. The trim removed 3 bases at V and 0 bases at J, leaving 4 bases unmatched. The CDR3 extends over 15 amino acids. Germline V gene sequence: CDR1 SGHAT, CDR2 FQNNGV. DNA for the CDR3: TGTGCCAGCAGCTTGAACAGGGGAACTAACTATGGCTACACCTTC. Encoded protein: CASSLNRGTNYGYTF.

CDR3 loop: CASSPGRAMVDTQYF. The CDR3 DNA is TGTGCCAGCTCGCCCGGACGGGCCATGGTAGATACGCAGTATTTT. V usage is TRBV18 and J usage is TRBJ2-3; D ambiguous. Germline CDR1 and CDR2: KGHSH and LQKENI. V was cut by 6 bases and J by 5 bases, with 18 bases left in between. This CDR3 comprises 15 residues.

This clone was counted a single time. This rearrangement joins TRBV7-3 to TRBJ2-1, with D perhaps matching TRBD1 (5 bases). Trimming removed 1 base from V and 9 bases from J, with 13 bases in between. The CDR3 consists of 14 residues. Germline CDR1 and CDR2: SGHTA and FQGTGA. CDR3 DNA sequence: TGTGCCAGCAGCTTAAGCAGGGCGAGTAGTGAGCAGTTCTTC. The encoded protein is CASSLSRASSEQFF.

The J gene is TRBJ2-1, the V gene TRBV11-2; 10 bases are shared with TRBD2. This CDR3 contains 18 residues. In germline, CDR1 is SGHAT, CDR2 FQNNGV. The V gene end was trimmed by 5 bases and the J gene end by 3 bases; junction bases not matched to a gene: 13. The CDR3 loop reads CASSQEGSGRALYNEQFF. CDR3 in DNA: TGTGCCAGCAGCCAGGAGGGGAGCGGGAGGGCCCTCTACAATGAGCAGTTCTTC.

This clone was picked up a small number of times. The rearrangement joins TRBV6-4 to TRBJ2-3; TRBD2 is a possible D gene (7 bases). The CDR3 extends over 14 amino acids. Germline V gene data show CDR1 as MRHNA and CDR2 as SNTAGT. V was trimmed by 6 bases and J by 6 bases, leaving 16 bases between them. The CDR3 is CASSPGGGLDTQYF. The CDR3, as DNA: TGTGCCAGCAGCCCTGGGGGGGGGCTGGATACGCAGTATTTT.

The chain has TRBV10-1 and TRBJ2-2; 7 bases align to TRBD1. CDR3 length equals 15 residues. The germline CDR1 and CDR2 sequences are WNHNN and SYGVQD (reference sequence). V lost 2 bases and J lost 2; bases outside the gene matches: 2. In DNA form, the CDR3 reads TGCGCCAGCAGTGAGGCAGGGGGAAACACCGGGGAGCTGTTTTTT. Amino acids: CASSEAGGNTGELFF.